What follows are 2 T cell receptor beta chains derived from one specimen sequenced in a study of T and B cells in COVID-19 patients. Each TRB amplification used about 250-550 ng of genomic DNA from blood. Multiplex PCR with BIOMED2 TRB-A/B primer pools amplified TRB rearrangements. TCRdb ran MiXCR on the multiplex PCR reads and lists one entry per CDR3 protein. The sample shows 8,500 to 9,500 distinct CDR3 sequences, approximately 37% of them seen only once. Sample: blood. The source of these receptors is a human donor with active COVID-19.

The CDR3 loop is CASSLALVGRRPYEQYF. CDR3 nucleotides: TGCGCCAGCAGCTTGGCCCTTGTGGGCCGGAGACCTTACGAGCAGTACTTC. The V call is TRBV5-1, the J call TRBJ2-7; D call uncertain. Germline CDR1 is SGHRS and CDR2 is YFSETQ. V was pared by 0 bases and J by 4 bases, with 20 bases between. The CDR3 length is 17 residues.

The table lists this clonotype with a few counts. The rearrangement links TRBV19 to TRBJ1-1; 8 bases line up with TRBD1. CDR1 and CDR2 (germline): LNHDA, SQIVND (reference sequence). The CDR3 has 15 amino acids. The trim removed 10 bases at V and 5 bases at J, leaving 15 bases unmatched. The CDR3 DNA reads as TGTGCCACCACGACAGGGGAGGCTTCAAGGACTGAAGCTTTCTTT. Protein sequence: CATTTGEASRTEAFF.